These 10 T cell receptor beta chains were all obtained from the same sample, sequenced in a study of blood T cell repertoires in COVID-19. The assay was immunoSEQ multiplex PCR, and TCRdb's table has in-frame clones only and misses some. This table has 150,000 to 200,000 clones, 70% to 90% appearing once. Sequenced input: peripheral blood. These receptors were obtained from a man aged 35 to 55 with active or convalescent COVID-19.

V is TRBV19 and J is TRBJ2-1, with D possibly TRBD2 on 5 matching bases. V lost 1 base and J 5 bases, leaving 12 bases between the germline ends. The CDR3 is 15 residues long. Per the germline V gene, CDR1 is LNHDA and CDR2 is SQIVND (reference sequence). CDR3 amino acids: CASSIGGNLHNEQFF. CDR3 DNA: TGTGCCAGTAGTATAGGAGGGAACCTACACAATGAGCAGTTCTTC.

The V call is TRBV5-6, the J call TRBJ2-1, with D possibly being TRBD2 (6 bases). This CDR3 has 16 amino acids. Germline CDR1 and CDR2: SGHDT and YYEEEE. The ends were cut back, 0 bases at V and 0 bases at J, with 10 bases in the middle. The DNA of the CDR3 is TGTGCCAGCAGCTTGGCGGGAGTCAGCTCCTACAATGAGCAGTTCTTC. Translated: CASSLAGVSSYNEQFF.

The chain is built from TRBV28 and TRBJ1-6, with 7 bases identical to TRBD1. V was pared by 3 bases and J by 0 bases, with 2 bases of the junction left unmatched. The CDR3 contains 16 residues. From germline, CDR1 is MDHEN and CDR2 SYDVKM. The CDR3 region is CASSFWDSSYNSPLHF. CDR3 bases: TGTGCCAGCAGTTTCTGGGACAGCTCCTATAATTCACCCCTCCACTTT.

The genes are TRBV5-1 and TRBJ2-5; TRBD1 is a possible D gene (8 bases). The CDR3 is 15 residues long. Deletions cut 6 bases from V and 4 bases from J, with 19 bases between. Looked up from germline, CDR1 is SGHRS and CDR2 is YFSETQ. The CDR3 DNA is TGCGCCAGCACCCTACAGGGGGGGCCGGTAGAGACCCAGTACTTC. Translating gives CASTLQGGPVETQYF.

The chain links TRBV5-5 to TRBJ1-6; D gene ambiguous. The CDR3 is made up of 19 amino acids. Trimming pared 0 bases from V and 5 bases from J, leaving 21 bases between. Germline values: CDR1 SGHKS, CDR2 YYEKEE (reference sequence). CDR3 sequence (DNA): TGTGCCAGCAGCTTGGTTCAGGCCGCGACAATAATAAATAATTCACCCCTCCACTTT. Translating it yields CASSLVQAATIINNSPLHF.

Concerning this clone: The junction departs from the called germline gene at one end, perhaps through a read error. The chain couples TRBV7-7 to TRBJ2-2; the D is unclear. CDR1 and CDR2 from the germline V gene are SSHAT and FNYEAQ (reference sequence). The CDR3 has 15 residues. CDR3: CASSLGPTGTGELFF. CDR3 coding DNA: TGTGCTAGCAGCTTAGGGCCGACGGGCACCGGGGAGCTGTTTTTT.

Here the CDR3 DNA reads TGTGCCTGGAGAGACAGGGGGAGTTCACCCCTCCACTTT. It translates to CAWRDRGSSPLHF. The rearrangement uses TRBV30 and TRBJ1-6; TRBD1 matches 9 bases. V trimming: 3 bases; J trimming: 9 bases; junction bases outside the gene matches: 3. The CDR3 runs 13 residues. Germline-derived CDR1 and CDR2 are GTSNPN and SVGIG (reference sequence).

Only one count was recorded for this clone. The chain has TRBV5-6 and TRBJ2-7; a weak D match, TRBD2 (7 bases). The V and J ends lost 4 bases and 3 bases respectively, with 17 bases between them. The CDR3 extends over 15 amino acids. The germline gives CDR1 SGHDT, CDR2 YYEEEE. The CDR3 DNA reads as TGTGCCAGCAGCCCGGAGGGGGGGGGAATCTACGAGCAGTACTTC. Its translation is CASSPEGGGIYEQYF. Full variable domain (outside the CDR3, taken from reference TRBV5-6 and TRBJ2-7): DAGVTQSPTHLIKTRGQQVTLRCSPKSGHDTVSWYQQALGQGPQFIFQYYEEEERQRGNFPDRFSGHQFPNYSSELNVNALLLGDSALYLCASSPEGGGIYEQYFGPGTRLTVT.

CDR3 nucleotides: TGTGCCAGCAGTACCCACAGGGGAGGTCAGCCCCAGCATTTT. As protein: CASSTHRGGQPQHF. This sequence joins TRBV28 and TRBJ1-5, with 7 bases aligning to TRBD1. Germline assignment: CDR1 MDHEN and CDR2 SYDVKM. The CDR3 has 14 residues. J lost 6 bases, V lost 5 bases, and 7 bases had no gene match.

This clone was recorded a few times. The rearrangement uses TRBV15 and TRBJ2-3; D is undetermined. The CDR3 runs 13 residues. Trimming removed 0 bases from V and 4 bases from J, with 5 bases in between. The germline gives CDR1 LNHNV, CDR2 YYDKDF (reference sequence). The CDR3, as DNA: TGTGCCACCAGCAGAGATCCGGCAGATACGCAGTATTTT. Its translation: CATSRDPADTQYF. The full variable domain, its missing parts supplied by reference TRBV15 and TRBJ2-3, is DAMVIQNPRYQVTQFGKPVTLSCSQTLNHNVMYWYQQKSSQAPKLLFHYYDKDFNNEADTPDNFQSRRPNTSFCFLDIRSPGLGDTAMYLCATSRDPADTQYFGPGTRLTVL.